This T cell receptor beta chain was found in a study of radiation and T cells in renal cell carcinoma. Study details: Nephrectomy followed 15 Gy stereotactic body radiation by 4 weeks. Findings of the study overall: Baseline intratumoral clonotype presence is unknown without pretreatment biopsies.

This clone came up once. Its antigen remains unknown. Method: immunoSEQ multiplex PCR; TCRdb's copy keeps in-frame clones and lacks some. This table holds roughly 120,000 clones, about four fifths found once. In germline, CDR1 is SQVTM, CDR2 ANQGSEA. Between the trimmed V and J ends, which lost 7 bases and 2 bases, there was a span of 5 bases. This CDR3 has 10 amino acids. As for time point: baseline pretreatment blood. Specified treatment: 15 Gy SBRT to primary tumor, nephrectomy 4 weeks later. Blood was sampled at baseline, 2 weeks and 4 weeks after SBRT. This renal cell carcinoma was of the clear cell type.

The TCR originated in a woman in her sixties or seventies with renal cell carcinoma. Here the sequenced sample was blood, taken from a patient whose treatment included radiotherapy and nephrectomy. The chain employs TRBV29-1 and TRBJ2-5; D remains unclear. CDR3 in DNA: TGCAGCGGGTGGCAAGAGACCCAGTACTTC. Residues: CSGWQETQYF.